This T cell receptor beta chain originates from a study of neurological immune-mediated disorders. General observations from the study: For the multiple sclerosis repertoire cluster, an association with any clinical or MRI feature was absent. None of the CDR3 amino acid sequences in expanded clones turned up in more than one subject, which points to private repertoires in all groups. Phylogenetically, 18 of 34 multiple sclerosis patients' repertoires fell into one related-CDR3 cluster, a possible signature.

MiXCR, run by TCRdb on the 5' RACE reads, gives a single entry per CDR3 protein. Counted here are 90,000 to 150,000 distinct CDR3 sequences, 3.2% occurring once; the ten biggest clones make up 1% to 1.5%. This clonotype was seen ten or more times. Its antigen is as yet unknown. The sequenced sample was PBMCs. The source of this sequence is a woman aged 25 to 39 with multiple sclerosis.

CDR3 sequence (DNA): TGTGCCAGCAGTGACGGCTTTGGCTACACCTTC. Its protein is CASSDGFGYTF. This chain joins TRBV12-3 or TRBV12-4 and TRBJ1-2, with D hard to call. CDR3 size: 11 residues. The germline V and J ends were trimmed by 5 bases and 7 bases, with 8 bases remaining between them.